Below, one T cell receptor beta chain is given with its context. A modified ARM-PCR protocol with three rounds of nested PCR amplified TCRbeta. Via MiXCR, TCRdb re-called the multiplex PCR reads, giving one row per CDR3 protein. The sample has roughly 220,000 distinct CDR3 sequences, around 71% seen once. Germline-derived CDR1 and CDR2 are SGHAT and FQNNGV. The length of the CDR3 is 16 residues. V shed 8 bases and J shed 7 bases, with 24 bases lying between them. The data derive from a study of tumor and adjacent non-tumor tissue in lung cancer. No cell sorting was done before RNA was extracted from the tissue.

This chain uses TRBV11-2 with TRBJ2-1; possibly TRBD1 for D (5 bases). The source material was lung tumor tissue. The source of this sequence is a man aged 55-75 years with non-small cell lung cancer. The CDR3 spells CASCSQYQGSNNEQFF. The CDR3, as DNA: TGTGCCAGCTGTTCCCAATATCAGGGTTCCAATAATGAGCAGTTCTTC.